Listed here are 10 T cell receptor beta chains from one sample, sequenced in a study of metastatic and nonmetastatic thyroid tumors. Among the patients, none had received any treatment before thyroid surgery. MiXCR re-clonotyped the PCR reads for TCRdb. The sample consists of tens of thousands of clones, 15% to 20% of them appearing once. Material: blood. These TCRs come from a female donor with papillary thyroid cancer or a benign thyroid nodule (not recorded which). Some clones in this sample may be carry-over from other donors' samples.

CDR3 loop: CASSPWGGGVMGVQYF. CDR3 nucleotides: TGTGCCAGCAGCCCGTGGGGGGGCGGGGTCATGGGGGTGCAGTATTTT. The chain links TRBV9 to TRBJ2-3; TRBD2 is a possible D gene (7 bases). Trimming pared 4 bases from V and 11 bases from J, leaving 26 bases between. The germline V gene has CDR1 SGDLS and CDR2 YYNGEE. This CDR3 region has 16 residues.

To note about this clone: A read error may produce the germline difference seen at one junction end. The rearrangement links TRBV6-1 to TRBJ2-6, with a possible D match to TRBD2 (5 bases). Germline CDR1 reads MNHNS; CDR2 reads SASEGT. The CDR3 sequence is 15 residues long. CDR3 sequence: CASNFEGAGSNVLTF. For the CDR3, the DNA is TGTGCCAGCAACTTTGAGGGAGCTGGGTCCAACGTCCTTACTTTC.

This clone was seen more than once but under ten times. A much larger clone differs by one base, so this may be a read error. CDR3 protein: CASSPRTIGGEAQYF. The CDR3 DNA reads as TGTGCCAGCAGCCCCCGGACTATCGGGGGGGAGGCCCAGTACTTC. The gene calls are TRBV11-3 and TRBJ2-5; 8 bases are shared with TRBD2. The CDR3 extends over 15 amino acids. Germline trimming cut 5 bases from V and 9 bases from J; bases unmatched to any gene: 14. Germline values: CDR1 SGHNT, CDR2 YENEEA.

This clone was seen ten or more times. This chain connects TRBV7-3 to TRBJ1-6; D not resolved. Trimming stripped 0 bases from V and 10 bases from J, with 7 bases between. Germline V gene data show CDR1 as SGHTA and CDR2 as FQGTGA. This CDR3 contains 13 residues. The CDR3 is CASSLTGRSPLHF. In nucleotides, the CDR3 is TGTGCCAGCAGCTTAACCGGGAGATCACCCCTCCACTTT.

This clone was counted a few times. A much larger clone is a single base away; this may be a read error. The V call is TRBV14, the J call TRBJ1-1, with D unresolved. Trimming pared 5 bases from V and 4 bases from J, leaving 14 bases between. The CDR3 runs 14 residues. CDR1 is SGHDN and CDR2 is FVKESK in the germline V gene. CDR3 in amino acids: CASSTQGWGTEAFF. The DNA for the CDR3 is TGTGCCAGCAGCACCCAAGGGTGGGGCACTGAAGCTTTCTTT.

This clone was seen repeatedly, ten times or more. V is TRBV9 and J is TRBJ2-6, with TRBD2 as a possible D gene (6 bases). With 3 bases removed from V and 0 bases from J, the gap between germline ends came to 22 bases. The CDR3 spans 20 residues. Per germline, CDR1 SGDLS and CDR2 YYNGEE. CDR3 DNA sequence: TGTGCCAGCAGCGCAGGCGCGGGACTCGAATTCACCTCTGGGGCCAACGTCCTGACTTTC. This codes for CASSAGAGLEFTSGANVLTF. The whole variable domain, remainder taken from reference TRBV9 and TRBJ2-6, is DSGVTQTPKHLITATGQRVTLRCSPRSGDLSVYWYQQSLDQGLQFLIQYYNGEERAKGNILERFSAQQFPDLHSELNLSSLELGDSALYFCASSAGAGLEFTSGANVLTFGAGSRLTVL.

This clone was seen many times. The chain employs TRBV27 and TRBJ2-1, with D tentatively TRBD1 (5 bases). From germline, CDR1 is MNHEY and CDR2 SMNVEV (reference sequence). Trimming shortened V by 3 bases and J by 4 bases, and 13 bases separated the two germline ends. The CDR3 runs 15 residues. This CDR3 is CASSFHGRGYNEQFF. The CDR3 DNA follows: TGTGCCAGCAGTTTTCATGGTAGGGGTTACAATGAGCAGTTCTTC.

The chain couples TRBV5-1 to TRBJ2-1, with D maybe TRBD2 (7 bases). The CDR3 extends over 15 amino acids. Germline-derived CDR1 and CDR2 are SGHRS and YFSETQ. V was trimmed by 6 bases and J by 12 bases, leaving 25 bases between them. The CDR3 nucleotides are TGCGCCAGCATCACCCTTCCCGGGGGGACATTAGGGCAGTTCTTC. It encodes CASITLPGGTLGQFF.

Ten or more counts support this clone. The chain carries TRBV5-1 and TRBJ1-1, with 9 bases fitting TRBD1. Germline V lookup: CDR1 SGHRS, CDR2 YFSETQ. Trimming cost V 1 base and J 12 bases; bases outside gene matches: 7. The length of the CDR3 is 13 residues. CDR3 coding DNA: TGCGCCAGCAGCTTGACAGGGGGCGCGACCACTTTCTTT. Its protein is CASSLTGGATTFF.

This clone has at least ten counts. The gene calls are TRBV11-3 and TRBJ2-1; weak D call: TRBD1 (5 bases). Per germline, CDR1 SGHNT and CDR2 YENEEA. V shed 2 bases and J shed 9 bases, with 17 bases lying between them. The CDR3 length is 15 residues. For the CDR3, the DNA is TGTGCCAGCAGCTTAAGTGGCAGGGCCCACAGTGAGCAGTTCTTC. Its translation is CASSLSGRAHSEQFF. The full variable domain, rest sourced from reference TRBV11-3 and TRBJ2-1, is EAGVVQSPRYKIIEKKQPVAFWCNPISGHNTLYWYLQNLGQGPELLIRYENEEAVDDSQLPKDRFSAERLKGVDSTLKIQPAELGDSAVYLCASSLSGRAHSEQFFGPGTRLTVL.